Presented here are 9 T cell receptor beta chains from one specimen sequenced in a study of siplizumab effects on memory and regulatory T cells. Profiled with immunoSEQ multiplex PCR; TCRdb holds only in-frame clones, not every one. In the table there are approximately 60,000 clones, roughly 85% of which are singletons. Sequencing input: memory CD4+ T cells sorted from blood. Every receptor here comes from a human donor in good health.

The rearrangement joins TRBV7-2 to TRBJ2-3; D tentatively reads TRBD1 or TRBD2 (6 bases each). V was pared by 6 bases and J by 6 bases, with 10 bases between. Per germline, CDR1 SGHTA and CDR2 FQGNSA. The CDR3 length is 12 residues. CDR3 coding DNA: TGTGCCAGCAGTAGGGGGGCCGATACGCAGTATTTT. Encoded protein: CASSRGADTQYF. The whole variable domain, filled in from reference TRBV7-2 and TRBJ2-3, reads GAGVSQSPSNKVTEKGKDVELRCDPISGHTALYWYRQSLGQGLEFLIYFQGNSAPDKSGLPSDRFSAERTGGSVSTLTIQRTQQEDSAVYLCASSRGADTQYFGPGTRLTVL.

This chain connects TRBV21-1 to TRBJ2-4; whether TRBD2, the table's D call, matches the DNA was not checked. TRBV21-1 represents a pseudogene. The CDR3 is 15 amino acids. The CDR3 DNA follows: TGTGCCAACGTTAGACTAGTCAGGGCCAAAAACATTCAGTACTTC. Encoded protein: CANVRLVRAKNIQYF.

The chain is built from TRBV10-3 and TRBJ1-1; maybe TRBD1 (5 bases). The germline V gene encodes CDR1 ENHRY and CDR2 SYGVKD. This CDR3 is 12 amino acids long. The V end was cut by 5 bases, the J end by 2 bases, with 6 bases between. DNA for the CDR3: TGTGCCATCAGTCGGACAAACACTGAAGCTTTCTTT. This gives the protein CAISRTNTEAFF.

This sequence joins TRBV14 and TRBJ1-1; D gene uncertain. CDR3 length: 14 residues. Trimming cost V 1 base and J 4 bases, with 10 bases left between them. In germline, CDR1 is SGHDN, CDR2 FVKESK. The DNA of the CDR3 is TGTGCCAGCAGCCAAGTAGGAGGGTTCACTGAAGCTTTCTTT. The encoded protein is CASSQVGGFTEAFF. The full variable domain, with the rest looked up from reference TRBV14 and TRBJ1-1, is EAGVTQFPSHSVIEKGQTVTLRCDPISGHDNLYWYRRVMGKEIKFLLHFVKESKQDESGMPNNRFLAERTGGTYSTLKVQPAELEDSGVYFCASSQVGGFTEAFFGQGTRLTVV.

This clone has only a few counts. V and J are TRBV10-3 and TRBJ2-7; the match to TRBD1 covers 9 bases. V lost 2 bases and J lost 0; bases outside the gene matches: 5. The CDR3 has 16 amino acids. Germline CDR1 and CDR2: ENHRY and SYGVKD. The CDR3 DNA is TGTGCCATCAGTGAGGGCGGGACAGGGTACTCCTACGAGCAGTACTTC. This translates into CAISEGGTGYSYEQYF.

This chain links TRBV4-3 with TRBJ2-3; D could derive from TRBD1 or TRBD2 (6 bases each). CDR1 and CDR2 (germline): LGHNA, YSLEER. The CDR3 is made up of 15 amino acids. Trimming cost V 1 base and J 0 bases, with 8 bases left between them. The CDR3 nucleotides read TGCGCCAGCAGCCAAGTGGGGGGCAGCACAGATACGCAGTATTTT. Its translation is CASSQVGGSTDTQYF.

The genes are TRBV6-1 and TRBJ1-5, with a weak D call TRBD1 (5 bases). This CDR3 is 15 amino acids long. The V gene lost 2 bases and the J gene lost 4 bases, with 12 bases spanning the gap. The germline CDR1 and CDR2 sequences are MNHNS and SASEGT. The CDR3 nucleotides are TGTGCCAGCAGTGAACAGGACGGGGGGAATCAGCCCCAGCATTTT. Translation: CASSEQDGGNQPQHF.

This clone was seen more than once but under ten times. The chain employs TRBV28 and TRBJ1-5; 12 nucleotides line up with TRBD1. This CDR3 has 18 residues. Germline-derived CDR1 and CDR2 are MDHEN and SYDVKM. Trimming removed 4 bases from V and 7 bases from J; junction bases left unmatched: 14. CDR3: CASSSPGQGAVKKQPQHF. Written as DNA, the CDR3 is TGTGCCAGCAGTTCCCCGGGACAGGGGGCGGTGAAGAAACAGCCCCAGCATTTT.

The chain links TRBV5-4 to TRBJ2-3; maybe TRBD2 (7 bases). Trimming shortened V by 3 bases and J by 2 bases, and 16 bases separated the two germline ends. Germline V lookup: CDR1 SGHNT, CDR2 YYREEE (reference sequence). The CDR3 covers 16 residues. The CDR3 protein is CASSSQRGGATDTQYF. The CDR3 DNA reads TGTGCCAGCAGCTCCCAGCGAGGGGGGGCCACAGATACGCAGTATTTT.